This T cell receptor (beta chain) was recorded in a study of T cell responses to AZD1222 COVID-19 vaccine. Findings and caveats of the study: At baseline, just a handful of AZD1222 recipients tested seropositive. Among the donors, most were white British and more were female, and clonal diversity was possibly underestimated. Regions 160-218 and 743-854 held dominance among vaccine-associated CD4 TCRs, which spanned spike.

CDR3 length: 14 residues. The germline CDR1 and CDR2 sequences are SNHLY and FYNNEI. Deletions cut 6 bases from V and 8 bases from J, with 14 bases between. TCRdb's table, derived via immunoSEQ multiplex PCR, lists solely in-frame clones and lacks some. Of 210,000 or so clones in the sample, more than 85% were seen once. Concerning this clone itself: Its matching antigen is unknown.

The material sequenced was peripheral blood, taken on day 0 of MenACWY control vaccination. The clonotype originates from an adult in good health. This chain links TRBV2 with TRBJ1-6; a possible D gene is TRBD1 (5 bases). The CDR3 DNA is TGTGCCAGCAGAGGAAGGGCGGGGGATTCACCCCTCCACTTT. This gives the protein CASRGRAGDSPLHF. Variable domain in full (rest from reference TRBV2 and TRBJ1-6): EPEVTQTPSHQVTQMGQEVILRCVPISNHLYFYWYRQILGQKVEFLVSFYNNEISEKSEIFDDQFSVERPDGSNFTLKIRSTKLEDSAMYFCASRGRAGDSPLHFGNGTRLTVT.